The rows below give T cell receptor beta chains drawn from one sample of a study of cytomegalovirus exposure and HLA in healthy donors. The protocol was immunoSEQ multiplex PCR, while the TCRdb copy is restricted to in-frame clones and leaves out a portion. The table has about 140,000 clones, roughly 80% seen once; the top ten hold about 5%. The sample comprised PBMCs. The receptors stem from a man aged 35-49 years in good health and CMV-seronegative. The CDR3 runs from the conserved cysteine through the conserved F or W. D genes are given only for firm matches. Only some rows state a clone size, as once, few, many or a class for expanded clones.

cdr3_aa cdr3_nt j_call v_call d_call clone_size
CASSFGQSVTEAFF TGTGCCAGCAGCTTCGGACAGTCCGTTACTGAAGCTTTCTTT TRBJ1-1 TRBV7-9 . .
CASSLNRGTTNEKLFF TGTGCCAGCTCACTGAACCGCGGGACTACTAATGAAAAACTGTTTTTT TRBJ1-4 TRBV18 . .
CASSLGSGGDYEQYF TGTGCCAGCAGCTTAGGTTCCGGAGGCGATTACGAGCAGTACTTC TRBJ2-7 TRBV7-9 . .
CASRLAENTGELFF TGCGCCAGCAGACTAGCGGAGAACACCGGGGAGCTGTTTTTT TRBJ2-2 TRBV5-1 TRBD2 .
CASSIRGSDYGYTF TGTGCCAGTAGTATACGTGGCAGTGATTATGGCTACACCTTC TRBJ1-2 TRBV19 . .
CASSFTGGDYGYTF TGTGCCAGCAGCTTCACAGGGGGGGACTATGGCTACACCTTC TRBJ1-2 TRBV7-8 TRBD1 .
CASSPTGVVHPSYNEQFF TGTGCCAGCAGCCCGACAGGAGTCGTACACCCGTCCTACAATGAGCAGTTCTTC TRBJ2-1 TRBV5-5 . .
CASGWGHNSPLHF TGTGCCAGCGGTTGGGGCCATAATTCACCCCTCCACTTT TRBJ1-6 TRBV28 . .
CASSSISGTGGQETQYF TGTGCCAGCAGCTCTATCTCGGGGACAGGCGGACAAGAGACCCAGTACTTC TRBJ2-5 TRBV7-9 TRBD1 .
CAISISGTGVEKLFF TGTGCCATCAGCATTTCCGGGACAGGGGTTGAAAAACTGTTTTTT TRBJ1-4 TRBV10-3 TRBD1 few
CAWSPGGRQYF TGTGCCTGGAGCCCAGGGGGACGGCAGTACTTC TRBJ2-5 TRBV30 TRBD1 .
CASSIRTSGGLSSYNEQFF TGTGCCAGTAGTATCCGGACTAGCGGGGGGCTAAGCTCCTACAATGAGCAGTTCTTC TRBJ2-1 TRBV19 TRBD2 .
CASSIDGLSEAFF TGTGCCAGTAGTATAGATGGTCTTTCTGAGGCTTTCTTT TRBJ1-1 TRBV19 . .
CASSLAGASTDTQYF TGTGCCAGCAGTCTAGCGGGGGCTAGCACAGATACGCAGTATTTT TRBJ2-3 TRBV6-1 TRBD2 few
CASSSLAGANTGELFF TGTGCCAGCAGCAGCCTTGCGGGCGCGAACACCGGGGAGCTGTTTTTT TRBJ2-2 TRBV11-3 . .
CASSPDRAWNYGYTF TGCGCCAGCAGCCCGGACAGAGCCTGGAACTATGGCTACACCTTC TRBJ1-2 TRBV4-3 . .
CASSLAEQGTTEAFF TGCGCCAGCAGCTTGGCTGAACAGGGAACCACTGAAGCTTTCTTT TRBJ1-1 TRBV5-1 . .
CATPTRGQDGYTF TGTGCCACGCCTACGAGGGGACAGGACGGCTACACCTTC TRBJ1-2 TRBV6-6 TRBD1 .
CASSLDRGHTNEKLFF TGTGCCAGCAGCTTGGACAGGGGGCATACTAATGAAAAACTGTTTTTT TRBJ1-4 TRBV5-5 TRBD1 few
CASSLGRGGSPLHF TGTGCCAGCAGCTTAGGTAGGGGTGGTTCACCCCTCCACTTT TRBJ1-6 TRBV11-3 . .
CASSSGGPRDTQYF TGTGCCAGCAGTAGCGGGGGGCCAAGAGATACGCAGTATTTT TRBJ2-3 TRBV28 TRBD2 .
CASSSIGAETQYF TGTGCCAGCAGCTCCATAGGAGCGGAGACCCAGTACTTC TRBJ2-5 TRBV7-3 . .
CATSPLAGMTDTQYF TGTGCCACCAGCCCACTAGCGGGTATGACAGATACGCAGTATTTT TRBJ2-3 TRBV15 TRBD2 .
CASTTGAAYGYTF TGTGCCAGCACCACAGGGGCAGCCTATGGCTACACCTTC TRBJ1-2 TRBV4-2 TRBD1 .
CASSPPGQGNDEQFF TGTGCCAGCAGCCCACCGGGACAGGGGAACGATGAGCAGTTCTTC TRBJ2-1 TRBV6-6 TRBD1 .
CASTGQGWSEAFF TGTGCCAGCACCGGACAGGGTTGGTCTGAAGCTTTCTTT TRBJ1-1 TRBV6-5 TRBD1 few
CASSYRGQGTYEQYF TGTGCCAGCAGTTACCGCGGACAGGGGACCTACGAGCAGTACTTC TRBJ2-7 TRBV6-5 TRBD1 .
CASSQEGTSGGTRSGELFF TGTGCCAGCAGCCAAGAAGGGACTAGCGGGGGAACTAGGTCCGGGGAGCTGTTTTTT TRBJ2-2 TRBV4-2 TRBD2 .
CASSLGRRDQETQYF TGTGCCAGCAGCTTAGGGCGCAGGGACCAAGAGACCCAGTACTTC TRBJ2-5 TRBV7-2 . .
CASSEDRNTGELFF TGCGCCAGCAGTGAGGACAGGAACACCGGGGAGCTGTTTTTT TRBJ2-2 TRBV10-2 . .
CASASDRATGELFF TGTGCCAGCGCATCGGACAGGGCCACCGGGGAGCTGTTTTTT TRBJ2-2 TRBV27 TRBD1 .
CASSPHIGTDTQYF TGTGCCAGCAGCCCCCACATCGGCACAGATACGCAGTATTTT TRBJ2-3 TRBV9 . .
CASSEYRGGNTEAFF TGTGCCAGCAGCGAATACAGGGGAGGGAACACTGAAGCTTTCTTT TRBJ1-1 TRBV7-3 TRBD1 .
CASSDSSNQPQHF TGTGCCAGTAGCGACAGTAGCAATCAGCCCCAGCATTTT TRBJ1-5 TRBV19 . .
CASSLGGPGETQYF TGTGCCAGCAGCTTAGGGGGGCCAGGGGAGACCCAGTACTTC TRBJ2-5 TRBV7-9 . .
CASSLSWFGGAGTGELFF TGTGCCAGCAGCTTGTCTTGGTTTGGCGGGGCGGGCACCGGGGAGCTGTTTTTT TRBJ2-2 TRBV5-6 . .
CAISATSVRANNEQFF TGTGCCATCAGTGCGACCTCCGTCAGGGCCAACAATGAGCAGTTCTTC TRBJ2-1 TRBV10-3 . .
CASSAGKSVNTEAFF TGCGCCAGCAGTGCAGGGAAATCGGTGAACACTGAAGCTTTCTTT TRBJ1-1 TRBV10-2 . .
CASSVQGFGSNSPLHF TGTGCCAGCAGCGTCCAGGGCTTTGGGTCCAATTCACCCCTCCACTTT TRBJ1-6 TRBV7-3 . .
CASSSDPRADEQYF TGTGCCAGCAGCTCAGACCCCAGGGCCGACGAGCAGTACTTC TRBJ2-7 TRBV9 . .
CASSRQGVEQFF TGTGCCAGCAGCCGACAGGGGGTTGAGCAGTTCTTC TRBJ2-1 TRBV13 TRBD1 .
CATSRAAAGNTGELFF TGTGCCACCAGCAGGGCTGCAGCGGGGAACACCGGGGAGCTGTTTTTT TRBJ2-2 TRBV15 . .
CASSYLTENQPQHF TGTGCCAGCAGTTACCTAACAGAGAATCAGCCCCAGCATTTT TRBJ1-5 TRBV6-6 . few
CASSIGPPGTGDEQYF TGTGCCAGCAGCATCGGGCCGCCCGGAACAGGGGACGAGCAGTACTTC TRBJ2-7 TRBV21-1 . .
CASTSDSTYEQYF TGTGCCAGCACTTCCGACAGCACCTACGAGCAGTACTTC TRBJ2-7 TRBV6-6 . .
CASSLQATRSGANVLTF TGCGCCAGCAGCTTACAGGCGACCCGCTCTGGGGCCAACGTCCTGACTTTC TRBJ2-6 TRBV5-1 . .
CAISENSGGKNEQFF TGTGCCATCAGTGAGAATAGCGGGGGAAAAAATGAGCAGTTCTTC TRBJ2-1 TRBV10-3 TRBD2 .
CASSDRTAYEQYF TGTGCCAGCAGTGATCGGACAGCCTACGAGCAGTACTTC TRBJ2-7 TRBV6-1 . .
CASSGQRNTEAFF TGTGCCAGCAGCGGACAGAGGAACACTGAAGCTTTCTTT TRBJ1-1 TRBV5-4 . .
CASSGSRENTEAFF TGCGCCAGCAGTGGGTCGAGAGAGAACACTGAAGCTTTCTTT TRBJ1-1 TRBV10-2 . few